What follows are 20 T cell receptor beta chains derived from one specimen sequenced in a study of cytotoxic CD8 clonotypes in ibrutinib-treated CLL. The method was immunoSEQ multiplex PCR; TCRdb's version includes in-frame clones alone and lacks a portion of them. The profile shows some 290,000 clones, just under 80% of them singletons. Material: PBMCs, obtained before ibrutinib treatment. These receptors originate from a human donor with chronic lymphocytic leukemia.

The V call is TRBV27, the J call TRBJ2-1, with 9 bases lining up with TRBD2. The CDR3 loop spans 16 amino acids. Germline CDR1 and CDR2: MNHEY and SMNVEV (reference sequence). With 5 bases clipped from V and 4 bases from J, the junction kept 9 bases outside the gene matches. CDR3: CASSGEAGGWYNEQFF. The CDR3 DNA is TGTGCCAGCAGTGGAGAAGCGGGAGGATGGTACAATGAGCAGTTCTTC.

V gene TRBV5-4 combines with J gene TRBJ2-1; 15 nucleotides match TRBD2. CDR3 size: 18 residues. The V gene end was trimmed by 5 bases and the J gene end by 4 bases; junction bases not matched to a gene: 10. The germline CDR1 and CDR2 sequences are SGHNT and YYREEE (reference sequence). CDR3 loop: CASRTRTSGRARYNEQFF. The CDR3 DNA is TGTGCCAGCAGGACTCGGACTAGCGGGAGGGCCAGATACAATGAGCAGTTCTTC.

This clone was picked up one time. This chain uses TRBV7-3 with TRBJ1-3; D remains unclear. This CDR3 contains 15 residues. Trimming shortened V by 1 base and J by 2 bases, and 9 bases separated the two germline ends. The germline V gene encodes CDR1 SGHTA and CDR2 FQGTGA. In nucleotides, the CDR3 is TGTGCCAGCAGCTTAAACCGCGACCCTGGAAACACCATATATTTT. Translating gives CASSLNRDPGNTIYF.

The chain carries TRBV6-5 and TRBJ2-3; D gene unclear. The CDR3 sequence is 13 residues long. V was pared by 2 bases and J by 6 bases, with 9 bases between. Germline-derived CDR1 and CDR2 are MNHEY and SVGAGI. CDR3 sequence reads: CASSYGGYDTQYF. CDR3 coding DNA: TGTGCCAGCAGTTACGGTGGTTACGATACGCAGTATTTT.

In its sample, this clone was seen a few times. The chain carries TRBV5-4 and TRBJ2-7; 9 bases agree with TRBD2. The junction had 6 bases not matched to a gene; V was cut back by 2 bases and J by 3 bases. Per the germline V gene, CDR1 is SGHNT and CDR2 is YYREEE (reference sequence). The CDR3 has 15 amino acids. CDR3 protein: CASSFGGRADYEQYF. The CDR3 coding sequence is TGTGCCAGCAGCTTCGGCGGGAGGGCCGACTACGAGCAGTACTTC.

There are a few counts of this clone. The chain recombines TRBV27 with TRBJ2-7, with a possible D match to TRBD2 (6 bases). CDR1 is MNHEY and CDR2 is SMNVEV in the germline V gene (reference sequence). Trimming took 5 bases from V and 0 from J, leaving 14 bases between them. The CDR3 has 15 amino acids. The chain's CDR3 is CASSQWPRGSYEQYF. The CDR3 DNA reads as TGTGCCAGCAGTCAATGGCCGCGGGGCTCCTACGAGCAGTACTTC.

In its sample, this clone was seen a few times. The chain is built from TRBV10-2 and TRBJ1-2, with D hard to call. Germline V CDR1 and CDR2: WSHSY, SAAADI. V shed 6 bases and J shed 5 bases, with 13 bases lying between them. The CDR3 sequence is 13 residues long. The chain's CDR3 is CASSQAGWYGYTF. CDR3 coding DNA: TGCGCCAGCAGCCAGGCTGGGTGGTATGGCTACACCTTC.

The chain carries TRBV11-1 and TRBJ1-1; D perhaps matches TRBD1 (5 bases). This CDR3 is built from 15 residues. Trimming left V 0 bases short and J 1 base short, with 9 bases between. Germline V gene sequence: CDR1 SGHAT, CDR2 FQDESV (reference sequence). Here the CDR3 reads CASSLAGTANTEAFF. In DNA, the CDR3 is TGTGCCAGCAGCTTAGCAGGGACGGCGAACACTGAAGCTTTCTTT.

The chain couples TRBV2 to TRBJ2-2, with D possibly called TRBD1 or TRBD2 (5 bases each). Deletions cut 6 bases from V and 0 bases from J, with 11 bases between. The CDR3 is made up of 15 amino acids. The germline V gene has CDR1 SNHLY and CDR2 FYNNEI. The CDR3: CASSSRGPNTGELFF. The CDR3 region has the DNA TGTGCCAGCAGCAGCCGGGGACCGAACACCGGGGAGCTGTTTTTT.

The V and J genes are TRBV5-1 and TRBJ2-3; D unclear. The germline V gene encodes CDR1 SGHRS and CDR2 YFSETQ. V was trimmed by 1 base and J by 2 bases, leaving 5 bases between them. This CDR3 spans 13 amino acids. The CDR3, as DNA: TGCGCCAGCAGCTTGACAGTCACAGATACGCAGTATTTT. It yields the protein CASSLTVTDTQYF.

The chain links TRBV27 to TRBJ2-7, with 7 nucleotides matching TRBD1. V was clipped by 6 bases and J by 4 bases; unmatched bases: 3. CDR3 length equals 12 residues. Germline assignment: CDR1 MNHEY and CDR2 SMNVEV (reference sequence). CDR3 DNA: TGTGCCAGCAGGACAGGGACATACGAGCAGTACTTC. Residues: CASRTGTYEQYF.

In DNA, the CDR3 is TGTGCCAGTAGTATAAGCCCCGGGCAGGGTGGTGGCTACACCTTC. As protein: CASSISPGQGGGYTF. The chain uses TRBV19 and TRBJ1-2, with D maybe TRBD1 (5 bases). CDR3 length: 15 residues. Trimming cost V 2 bases and J 7 bases, with 17 bases left between them. In germline, CDR1 is LNHDA, CDR2 SQIVND (reference sequence). The whole variable domain, remainder taken from reference TRBV19 and TRBJ1-2, is DGGITQSPKYLFRKEGQNVTLSCEQNLNHDAMYWYRQDPGQGLRLIYYSQIVNDFQKGDIAEGYSVSREKKESFPLTVTSAQKNPTAFYLCASSISPGQGGGYTFGSGTRLTVV.

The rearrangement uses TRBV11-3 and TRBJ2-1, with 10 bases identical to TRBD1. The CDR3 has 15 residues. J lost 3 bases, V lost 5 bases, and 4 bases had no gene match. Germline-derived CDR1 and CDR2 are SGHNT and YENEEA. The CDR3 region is CASSPGTGVYNEQFF. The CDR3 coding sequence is TGTGCCAGCAGCCCAGGGACAGGGGTCTACAATGAGCAGTTCTTC.

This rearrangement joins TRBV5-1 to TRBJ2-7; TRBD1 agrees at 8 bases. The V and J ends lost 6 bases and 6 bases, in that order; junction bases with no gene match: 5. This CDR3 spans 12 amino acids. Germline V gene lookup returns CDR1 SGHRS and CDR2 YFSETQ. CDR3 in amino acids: CASTNTGGEQYF. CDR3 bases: TGCGCCAGCACCAATACAGGGGGCGAGCAGTACTTC.

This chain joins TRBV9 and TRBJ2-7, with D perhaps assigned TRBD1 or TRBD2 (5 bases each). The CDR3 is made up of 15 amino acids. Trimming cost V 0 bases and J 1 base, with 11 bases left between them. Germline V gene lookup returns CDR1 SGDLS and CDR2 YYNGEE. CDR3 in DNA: TGTGCCAGCAGCGTAGCCGGGGACCCTTCCTACGAGCAGTACTTC. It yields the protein CASSVAGDPSYEQYF.

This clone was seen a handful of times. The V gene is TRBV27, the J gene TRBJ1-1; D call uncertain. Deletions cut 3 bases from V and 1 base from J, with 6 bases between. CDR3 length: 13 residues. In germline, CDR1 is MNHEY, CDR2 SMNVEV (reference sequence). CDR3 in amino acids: CASSFVGNTEAFF. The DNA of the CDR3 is TGTGCCAGCAGTTTTGTAGGGAACACTGAAGCTTTCTTT.

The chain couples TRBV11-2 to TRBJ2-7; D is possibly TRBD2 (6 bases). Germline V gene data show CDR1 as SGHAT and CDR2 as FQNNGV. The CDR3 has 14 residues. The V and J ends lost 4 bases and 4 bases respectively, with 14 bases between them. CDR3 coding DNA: TGTGCCAGCAGCTCACCGGGACTTACTTACGAGCAGTACTTC. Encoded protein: CASSSPGLTYEQYF.

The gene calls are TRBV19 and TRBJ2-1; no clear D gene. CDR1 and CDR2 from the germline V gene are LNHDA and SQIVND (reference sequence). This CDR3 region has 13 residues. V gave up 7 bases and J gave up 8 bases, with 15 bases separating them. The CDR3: CASTSRRVDEQFF. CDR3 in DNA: TGTGCCAGTACCTCGAGAAGGGTGGATGAGCAGTTCTTC.

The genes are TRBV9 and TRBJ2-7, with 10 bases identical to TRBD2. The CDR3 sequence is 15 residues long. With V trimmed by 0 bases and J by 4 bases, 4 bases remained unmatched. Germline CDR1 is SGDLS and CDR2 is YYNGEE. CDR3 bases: TGTGCCAGCAGCGTAGCTAGCGGGAGAATGTACGAGCAGTACTTC. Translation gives CASSVASGRMYEQYF.

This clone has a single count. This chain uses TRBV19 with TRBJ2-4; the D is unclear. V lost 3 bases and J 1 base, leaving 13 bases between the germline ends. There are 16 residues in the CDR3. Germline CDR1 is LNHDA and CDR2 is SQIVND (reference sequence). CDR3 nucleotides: TGTGCCAGTAGTATGGAACGGAGAGCGGCCAAAAACATTCAGTACTTC. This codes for CASSMERRAAKNIQYF.